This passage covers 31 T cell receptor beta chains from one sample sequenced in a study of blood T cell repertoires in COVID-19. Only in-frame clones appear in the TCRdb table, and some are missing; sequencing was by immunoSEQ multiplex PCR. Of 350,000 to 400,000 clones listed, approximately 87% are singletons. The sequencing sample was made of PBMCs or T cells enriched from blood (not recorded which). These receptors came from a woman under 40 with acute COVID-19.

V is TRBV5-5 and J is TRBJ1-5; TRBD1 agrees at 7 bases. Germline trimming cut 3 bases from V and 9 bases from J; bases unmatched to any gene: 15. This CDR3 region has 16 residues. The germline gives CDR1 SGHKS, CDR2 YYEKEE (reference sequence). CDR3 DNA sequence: TGTGCCAGCAGCTGGGGGCCGGGACAGAAATCAAGGCCCCAGCATTTT. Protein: CASSWGPGQKSRPQHF.

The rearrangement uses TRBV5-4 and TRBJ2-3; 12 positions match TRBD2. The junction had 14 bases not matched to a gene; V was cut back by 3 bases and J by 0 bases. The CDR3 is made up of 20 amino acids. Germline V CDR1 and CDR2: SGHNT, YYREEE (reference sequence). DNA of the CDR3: TGTGCCAGCAGCTCTCCCGGACGCCTAGCGGGGGGGGGTAGCACAGATACGCAGTATTTT. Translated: CASSSPGRLAGGGSTDTQYF.

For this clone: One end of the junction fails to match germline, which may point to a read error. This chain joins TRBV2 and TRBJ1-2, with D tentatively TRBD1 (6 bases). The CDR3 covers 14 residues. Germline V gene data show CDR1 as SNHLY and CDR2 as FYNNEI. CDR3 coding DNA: TGTGCCAGGAGTGAACAGGGTTTACTCTATGGCTACACCTTC. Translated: CARSEQGLLYGYTF.

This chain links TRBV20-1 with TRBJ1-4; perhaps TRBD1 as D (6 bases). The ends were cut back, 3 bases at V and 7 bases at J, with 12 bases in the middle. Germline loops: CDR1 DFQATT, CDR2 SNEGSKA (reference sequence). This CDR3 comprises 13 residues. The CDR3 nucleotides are TGCAGTGCTAGTCTACAGGGCGGTGAAAAACTGTTTTTT. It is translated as CSASLQGGEKLFF.

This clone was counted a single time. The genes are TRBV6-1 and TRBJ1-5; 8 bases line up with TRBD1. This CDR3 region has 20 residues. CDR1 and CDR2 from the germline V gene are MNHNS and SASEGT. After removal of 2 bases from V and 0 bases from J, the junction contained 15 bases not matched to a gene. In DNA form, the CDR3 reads TGTGCCAGCAGTGAAAGAACCGGGACAGGACCAGCTTATAGCAATCAGCCCCAGCATTTT. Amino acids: CASSERTGTGPAYSNQPQHF.

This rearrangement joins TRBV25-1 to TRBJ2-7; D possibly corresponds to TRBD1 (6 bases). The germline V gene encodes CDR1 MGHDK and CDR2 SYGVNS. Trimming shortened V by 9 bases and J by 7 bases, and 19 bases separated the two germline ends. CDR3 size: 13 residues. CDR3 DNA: TGTGCCAGTTCCCAGGGGCGTACGGTTGAGCAGTACTTC. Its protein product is CASSQGRTVEQYF.

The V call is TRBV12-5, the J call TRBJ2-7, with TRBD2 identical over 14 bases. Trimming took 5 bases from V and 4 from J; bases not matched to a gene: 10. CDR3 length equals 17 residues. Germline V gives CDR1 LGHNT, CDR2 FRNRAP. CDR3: CASGPQRLAGGQYEQYF. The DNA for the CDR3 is TGTGCTAGTGGTCCGCAAAGACTAGCGGGGGGGCAATACGAGCAGTACTTC.

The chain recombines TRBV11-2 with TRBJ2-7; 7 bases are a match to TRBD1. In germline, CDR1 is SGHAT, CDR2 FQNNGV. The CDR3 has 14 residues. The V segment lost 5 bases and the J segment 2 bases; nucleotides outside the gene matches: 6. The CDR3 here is CASSTTTGTYEQYF. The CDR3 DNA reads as TGTGCCAGCAGCACCACGACAGGGACCTACGAGCAGTACTTC.

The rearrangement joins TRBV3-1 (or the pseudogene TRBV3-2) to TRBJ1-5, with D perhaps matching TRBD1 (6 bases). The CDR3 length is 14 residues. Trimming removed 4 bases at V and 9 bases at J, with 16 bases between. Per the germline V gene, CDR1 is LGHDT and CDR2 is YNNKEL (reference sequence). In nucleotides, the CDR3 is TGTGCCAGCAGCCCGGACAGCGGATCAACGCCCCAGCATTTT. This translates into CASSPDSGSTPQHF.

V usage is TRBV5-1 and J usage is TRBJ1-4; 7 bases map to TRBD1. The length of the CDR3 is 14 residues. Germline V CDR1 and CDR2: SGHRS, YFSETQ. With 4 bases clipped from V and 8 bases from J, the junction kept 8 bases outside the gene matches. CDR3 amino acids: CASSTGQLGEKLFF. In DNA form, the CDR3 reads TGCGCCAGCAGCACGGGACAGCTAGGGGAAAAACTGTTTTTT.

CDR3 in amino acids: CASSLTGETSGVNEQFF. The CDR3 region has the DNA TGTGCCAGCAGCTTAACGGGCGAGACTAGCGGGGTAAATGAGCAGTTCTTC. The V gene is TRBV7-2, the J gene TRBJ2-1; 11 bases agree with TRBD2. In germline, CDR1 is SGHTA, CDR2 FQGNSA. Germline trimming cut 2 bases from V and 7 bases from J; bases unmatched to any gene: 10. This CDR3 region has 17 residues.

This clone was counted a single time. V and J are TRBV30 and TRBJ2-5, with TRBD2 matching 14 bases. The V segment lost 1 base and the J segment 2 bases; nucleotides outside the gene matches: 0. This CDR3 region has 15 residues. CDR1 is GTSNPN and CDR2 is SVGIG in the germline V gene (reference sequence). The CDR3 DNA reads TGTGCCTGGAGTGGACTAGCGGGGGGGCAAGAGACCCAGTACTTC. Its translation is CAWSGLAGGQETQYF.

The CDR3 loop is CASSLRPGPQGDSGYTF. CDR3 bases: TGTGCCAGCAGCTTGAGACCGGGACCCCAGGGGGATAGTGGCTACACCTTC. This chain connects TRBV7-6 to TRBJ1-2, with 7 bases lining up with TRBD1. This CDR3 has 17 amino acids. J was trimmed by 7 bases and V by 3 bases; bases with no gene match: 17. CDR1 and CDR2 (germline): SGHVS, FNYEAQ.

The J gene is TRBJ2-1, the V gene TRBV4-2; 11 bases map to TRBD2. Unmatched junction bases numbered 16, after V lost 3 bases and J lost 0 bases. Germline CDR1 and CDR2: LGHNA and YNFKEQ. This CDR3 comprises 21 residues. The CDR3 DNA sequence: TGTGCCAGCAGCCATCCGCCTACGTCGGTTAGCGGGGGGGCCTCCTACAATGAGCAGTTCTTC. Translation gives CASSHPPTSVSGGASYNEQFF.

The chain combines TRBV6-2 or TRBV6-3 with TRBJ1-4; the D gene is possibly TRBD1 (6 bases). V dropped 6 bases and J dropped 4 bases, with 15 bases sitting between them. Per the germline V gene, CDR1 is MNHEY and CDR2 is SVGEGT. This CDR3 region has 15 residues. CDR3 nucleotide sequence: TGTGCCAGCAGCGCCTATGACAGGATTAATGAAAAACTGTTTTTT. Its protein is CASSAYDRINEKLFF.

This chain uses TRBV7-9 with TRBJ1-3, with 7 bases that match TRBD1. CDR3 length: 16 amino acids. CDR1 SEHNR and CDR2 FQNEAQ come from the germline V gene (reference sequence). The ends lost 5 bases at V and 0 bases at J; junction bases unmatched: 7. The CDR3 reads CASSPPGQSSGNTIYF. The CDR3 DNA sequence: TGTGCCAGCAGCCCCCCGGGACAGAGCTCTGGAAACACCATATATTTT.

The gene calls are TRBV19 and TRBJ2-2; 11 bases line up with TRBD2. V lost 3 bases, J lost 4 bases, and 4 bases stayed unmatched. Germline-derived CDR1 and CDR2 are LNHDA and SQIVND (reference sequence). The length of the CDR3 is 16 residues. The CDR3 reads CASSISGGAGTGELFF. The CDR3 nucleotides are TGTGCCAGTAGTATTAGCGGGGGGGCCGGCACCGGGGAGCTGTTTTTT.

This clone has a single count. The CDR3 sequence is CASSPFGTPIEQFF. The CDR3, as DNA: TGTGCCAGCAGCCCGTTCGGGACACCTATTGAGCAGTTCTTC. The chain is built from TRBV9 and TRBJ2-1, with a tentative D call TRBD1 (6 bases). V shed 4 bases and J shed 9 bases, with 17 bases lying between them. Germline V lookup: CDR1 SGDLS, CDR2 YYNGEE. The CDR3 has 14 amino acids. Full variable domain (missing parts from reference TRBV9 and TRBJ2-1): DSGVTQTPKHLITATGQRVTLRCSPRSGDLSVYWYQQSLDQGLQFLIQYYNGEERAKGNILERFSAQQFPDLHSELNLSSLELGDSALYFCASSPFGTPIEQFFGPGTRLTVL.

The CDR3 protein is CASSLGVGANTDTQYF. Here the CDR3 DNA reads TGTGCCAGCAGCTTAGGTGTGGGCGCTAACACAGATACGCAGTATTTT. The chain recombines TRBV7-3 with TRBJ2-3; D remains unclear. The CDR3 contains 16 residues. The V and J ends lost 2 bases and 2 bases respectively, with 14 bases between them. Looked up from germline, CDR1 is SGHTA and CDR2 is FQGTGA.

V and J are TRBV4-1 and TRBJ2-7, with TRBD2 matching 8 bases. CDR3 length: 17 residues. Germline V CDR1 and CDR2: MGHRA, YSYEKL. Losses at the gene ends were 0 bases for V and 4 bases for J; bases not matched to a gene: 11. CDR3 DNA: TGCGCCAGCAGCCAAGAGCCCCCAGCGGGGGCCCGGTACGAGCAGTACTTC. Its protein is CASSQEPPAGARYEQYF.

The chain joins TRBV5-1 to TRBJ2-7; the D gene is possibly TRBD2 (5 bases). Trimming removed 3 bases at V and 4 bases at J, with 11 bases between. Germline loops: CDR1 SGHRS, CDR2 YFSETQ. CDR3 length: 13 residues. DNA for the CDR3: TGCGCCAGCAGCTCCTTAACGGGGTACGAGCAGTACTTC. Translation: CASSSLTGYEQYF. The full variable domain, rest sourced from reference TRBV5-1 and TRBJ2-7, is KAGVTQTPRYLIKTRGQQVTLSCSPISGHRSVSWYQQTPGQGLQFLFEYFSETQRNKGNFPGRFSGRQFSNSRSEMNVSTLELGDSALYLCASSSLTGYEQYFGPGTRLTVT.

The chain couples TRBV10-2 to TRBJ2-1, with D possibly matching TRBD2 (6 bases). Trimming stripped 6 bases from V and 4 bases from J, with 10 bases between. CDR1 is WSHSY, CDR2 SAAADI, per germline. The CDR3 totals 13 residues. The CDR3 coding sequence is TGCGCCAGCAGGGGGACTTTTTACAATGAGCAGTTCTTC. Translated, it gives CASRGTFYNEQFF.

The CDR3 reads CASSVRASYNEQFF. As DNA, the CDR3 is TGCGCCAGCAGTGTGCGGGCCTCCTACAATGAGCAGTTCTTC. The genes are TRBV5-1 and TRBJ2-1; a weak D match, TRBD2 (5 bases). V lost 5 bases, J lost 0 bases, and 9 bases lay in between. The length of the CDR3 is 14 residues. Germline CDR1 is SGHRS and CDR2 is YFSETQ.

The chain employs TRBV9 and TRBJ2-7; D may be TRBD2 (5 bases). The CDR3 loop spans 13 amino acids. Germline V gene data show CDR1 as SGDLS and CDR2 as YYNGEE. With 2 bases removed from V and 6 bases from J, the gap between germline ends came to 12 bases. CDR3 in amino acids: CASSVGDGSEQYF. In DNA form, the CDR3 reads TGTGCCAGCAGCGTGGGAGACGGGTCCGAGCAGTACTTC.

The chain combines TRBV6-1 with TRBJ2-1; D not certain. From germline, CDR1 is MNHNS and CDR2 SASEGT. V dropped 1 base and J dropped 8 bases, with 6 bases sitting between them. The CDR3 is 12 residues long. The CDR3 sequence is CASSEVSDEQFF. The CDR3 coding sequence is TGTGCCAGCAGTGAAGTGTCGGATGAGCAGTTCTTC.

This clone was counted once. The DNA of the CDR3 is TGCAGCGTTGAACACACAGGGTTTGCTGAAGCTTTCTTT. Translated, it gives CSVEHTGFAEAFF. The genes are TRBV29-1 and TRBJ1-1; tentatively, D is TRBD1 (6 bases). The V gene lost 2 bases and the J gene lost 6 bases, with 13 bases spanning the gap. Germline CDR1 reads SQVTM; CDR2 reads ANQGSEA. This CDR3 is built from 13 residues.

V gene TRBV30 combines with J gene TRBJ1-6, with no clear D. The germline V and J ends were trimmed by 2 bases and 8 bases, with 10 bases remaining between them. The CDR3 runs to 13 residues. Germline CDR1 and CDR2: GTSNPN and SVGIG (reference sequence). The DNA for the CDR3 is TGTGCCTGGAGTCCATCACAGCATTCACCCCTCCACTTT. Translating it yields CAWSPSQHSPLHF.

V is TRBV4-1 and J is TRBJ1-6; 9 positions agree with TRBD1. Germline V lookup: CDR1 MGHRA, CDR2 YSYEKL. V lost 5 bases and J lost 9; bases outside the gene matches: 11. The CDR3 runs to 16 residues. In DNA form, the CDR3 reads TGCGCCAGCAGCTTCCAGGGACAGGGATCAATTTCACCCCTCCACTTT. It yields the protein CASSFQGQGSISPLHF.

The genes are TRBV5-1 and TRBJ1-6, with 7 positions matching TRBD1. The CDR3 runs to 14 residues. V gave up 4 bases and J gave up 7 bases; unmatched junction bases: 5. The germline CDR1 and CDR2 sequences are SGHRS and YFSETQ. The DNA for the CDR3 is TGCGCCAGCAGCCGGGACAGCATGAATTCACCCCTCCACTTT. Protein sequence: CASSRDSMNSPLHF.

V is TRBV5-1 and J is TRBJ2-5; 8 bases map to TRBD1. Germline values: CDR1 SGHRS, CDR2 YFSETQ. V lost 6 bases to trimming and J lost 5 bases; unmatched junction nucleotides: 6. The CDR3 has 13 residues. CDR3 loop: CASTGGLEETQYF. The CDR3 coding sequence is TGCGCCAGCACAGGGGGCCTAGAGGAGACCCAGTACTTC.

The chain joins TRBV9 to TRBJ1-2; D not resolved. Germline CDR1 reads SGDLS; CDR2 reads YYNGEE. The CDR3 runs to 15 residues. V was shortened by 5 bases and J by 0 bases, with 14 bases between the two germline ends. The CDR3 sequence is CASSPDGGPNYGYTF. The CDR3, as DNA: TGTGCCAGCAGTCCCGATGGAGGGCCTAACTATGGCTACACCTTC.